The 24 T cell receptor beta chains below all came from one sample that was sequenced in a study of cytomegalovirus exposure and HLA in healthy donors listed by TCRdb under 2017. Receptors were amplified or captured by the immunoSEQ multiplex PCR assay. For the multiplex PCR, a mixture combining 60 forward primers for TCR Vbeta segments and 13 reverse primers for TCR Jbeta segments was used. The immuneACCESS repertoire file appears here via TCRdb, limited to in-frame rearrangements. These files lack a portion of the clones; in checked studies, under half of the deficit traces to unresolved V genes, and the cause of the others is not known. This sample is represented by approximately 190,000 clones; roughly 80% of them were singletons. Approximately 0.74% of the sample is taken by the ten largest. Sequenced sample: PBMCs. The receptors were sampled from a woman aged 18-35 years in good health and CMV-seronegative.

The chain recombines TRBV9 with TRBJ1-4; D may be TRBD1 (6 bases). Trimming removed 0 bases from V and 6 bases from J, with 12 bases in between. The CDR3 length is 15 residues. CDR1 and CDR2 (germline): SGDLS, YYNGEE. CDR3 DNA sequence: TGTGCCAGCAGCGTAGAGTTGGGGGCCGATGAAAAACTGTTTTTT. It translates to CASSVELGADEKLFF.

For the CDR3, the DNA is TGTGCCAGCAGCTCAGGCGGGAGCGGCTATGGCTACACCTTC. Protein: CASSSGGSGYGYTF. The gene calls are TRBV7-9 and TRBJ1-2; D gene uncertain. CDR3 length: 14 residues. Germline CDR1 and CDR2: SEHNR and FQNEAQ (reference sequence). The V end was cut by 4 bases, the J end by 4 bases, with 13 bases between.

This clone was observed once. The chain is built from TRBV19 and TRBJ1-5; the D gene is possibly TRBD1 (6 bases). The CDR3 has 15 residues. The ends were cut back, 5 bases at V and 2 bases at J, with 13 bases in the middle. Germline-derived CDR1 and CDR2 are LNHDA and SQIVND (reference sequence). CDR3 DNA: TGTGCCAGTAGTCTGACAGGAATGGGCAATCAGCCCCAGCATTTT. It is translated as CASSLTGMGNQPQHF.

CDR3 in DNA: TGTGCCAGCAGTGCCTGGGGGGGGGCCTACGAGCAGTACTTC. Translating gives CASSAWGGAYEQYF. This chain joins TRBV6-5 and TRBJ2-7, with 7 bases matching TRBD2. V was pared by 5 bases and J by 2 bases, with 6 bases of the junction left unmatched. The length of the CDR3 is 14 residues. Germline CDR1 and CDR2: MNHEY and SVGAGI.

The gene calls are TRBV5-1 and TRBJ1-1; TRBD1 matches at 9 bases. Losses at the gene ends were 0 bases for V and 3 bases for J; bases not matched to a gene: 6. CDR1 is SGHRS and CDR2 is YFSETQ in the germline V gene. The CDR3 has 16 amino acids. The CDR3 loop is CASSLGTGDPDTEAFF. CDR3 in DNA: TGCGCCAGCAGCTTGGGGACAGGGGATCCGGACACTGAAGCTTTCTTT.

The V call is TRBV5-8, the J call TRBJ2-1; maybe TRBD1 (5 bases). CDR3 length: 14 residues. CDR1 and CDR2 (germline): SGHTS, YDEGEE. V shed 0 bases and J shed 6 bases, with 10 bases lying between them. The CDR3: CASSLGDSFNEQFF. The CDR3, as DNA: TGTGCCAGCAGCTTGGGAGACAGTTTCAATGAGCAGTTCTTC.

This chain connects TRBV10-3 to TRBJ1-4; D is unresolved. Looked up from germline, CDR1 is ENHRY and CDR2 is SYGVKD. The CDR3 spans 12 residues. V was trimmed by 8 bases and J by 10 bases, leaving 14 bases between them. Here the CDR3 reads CAISPQEGKLFF. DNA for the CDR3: TGTGCCATCTCACCCCAAGAGGGAAAACTGTTTTTT.

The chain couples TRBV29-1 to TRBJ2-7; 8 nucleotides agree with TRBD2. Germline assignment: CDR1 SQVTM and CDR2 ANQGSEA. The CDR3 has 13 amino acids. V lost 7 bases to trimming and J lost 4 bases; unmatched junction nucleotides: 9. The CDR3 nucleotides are TGCAGCGCGAAGCTAGCGGGCCCGTACGAGCAGTACTTC. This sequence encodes CSAKLAGPYEQYF.

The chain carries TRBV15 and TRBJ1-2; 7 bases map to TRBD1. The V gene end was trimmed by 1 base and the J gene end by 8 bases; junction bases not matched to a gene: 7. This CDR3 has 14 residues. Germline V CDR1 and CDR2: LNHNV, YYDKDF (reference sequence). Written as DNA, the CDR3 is TGTGCCACCAGCAGAGGAGAGGGGGCAGGGGGCTACACCTTC. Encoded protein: CATSRGEGAGGYTF.

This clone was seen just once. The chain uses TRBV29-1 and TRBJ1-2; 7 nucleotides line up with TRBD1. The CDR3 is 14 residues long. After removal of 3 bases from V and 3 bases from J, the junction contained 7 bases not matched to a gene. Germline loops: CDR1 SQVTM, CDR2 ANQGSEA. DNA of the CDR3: TGCAGCGTTGAGCGGCAGGGGGAAGACTATGGCTACACCTTC. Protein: CSVERQGEDYGYTF.

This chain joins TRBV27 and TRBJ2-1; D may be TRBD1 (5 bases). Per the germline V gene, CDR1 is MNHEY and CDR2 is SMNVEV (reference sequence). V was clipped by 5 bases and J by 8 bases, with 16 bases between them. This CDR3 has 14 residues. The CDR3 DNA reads TGTGCCAGCAGTACCTCTCCAGGGCGACATGAGCAGTTCTTC. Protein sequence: CASSTSPGRHEQFF.

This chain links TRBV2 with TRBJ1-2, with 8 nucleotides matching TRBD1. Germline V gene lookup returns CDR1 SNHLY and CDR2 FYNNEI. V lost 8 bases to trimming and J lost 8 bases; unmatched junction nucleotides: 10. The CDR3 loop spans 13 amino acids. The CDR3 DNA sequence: TGTGCCAGCGGAGGACAGGGACTCGGAGGCTACACCTTC. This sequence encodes CASGGQGLGGYTF.

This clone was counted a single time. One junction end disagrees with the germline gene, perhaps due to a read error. CDR3 region: CASSLTSQGGETGAFF. The CDR3 coding sequence is TGTGCCAGCTCACTTACCTCACAGGGTGGGGAGACTGGAGCTTTCTTT. The chain carries TRBV18 and TRBJ1-1, with a possible D match to TRBD1 (6 bases). The CDR3 is made up of 16 amino acids. The germline gives CDR1 KGHSH, CDR2 LQKENI.

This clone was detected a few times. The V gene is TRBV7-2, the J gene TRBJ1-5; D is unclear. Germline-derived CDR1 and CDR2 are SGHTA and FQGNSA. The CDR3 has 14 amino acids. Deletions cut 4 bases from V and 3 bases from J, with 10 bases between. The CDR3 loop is CASSSPRDNQPQHF. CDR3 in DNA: TGTGCCAGCAGCTCCCCCCGGGACAATCAGCCCCAGCATTTT.

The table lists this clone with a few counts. The CDR3 coding sequence is TGCGCCAGCAGTGATCACAGGGTGGCCAAAAACATTCAGTACTTC. Translation gives CASSDHRVAKNIQYF. The chain has TRBV10-1 and TRBJ2-4; a weak D match, TRBD1 (6 bases). This CDR3 contains 15 residues. The germline CDR1 and CDR2 sequences are WNHNN and SYGVQD (reference sequence). Trimming cost V 3 bases and J 1 base, with 10 bases left between them.

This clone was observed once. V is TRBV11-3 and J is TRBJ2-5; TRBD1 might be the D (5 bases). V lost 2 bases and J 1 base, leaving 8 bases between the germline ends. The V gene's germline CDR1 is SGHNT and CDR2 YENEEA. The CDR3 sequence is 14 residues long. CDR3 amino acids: CASSLTDTQETQYF. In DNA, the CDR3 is TGTGCCAGCAGCTTAACGGACACCCAAGAGACCCAGTACTTC. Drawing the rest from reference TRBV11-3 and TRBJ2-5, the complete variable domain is EAGVVQSPRYKIIEKKQPVAFWCNPISGHNTLYWYLQNLGQGPELLIRYENEEAVDDSQLPKDRFSAERLKGVDSTLKIQPAELGDSAVYLCASSLTDTQETQYFGPGTRLLVL.

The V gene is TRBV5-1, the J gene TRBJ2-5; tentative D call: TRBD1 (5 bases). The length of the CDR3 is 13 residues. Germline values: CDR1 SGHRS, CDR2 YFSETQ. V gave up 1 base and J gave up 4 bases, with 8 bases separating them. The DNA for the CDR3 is TGCGCCAGCAGCTTGCCAGGGTCAGAGACCCAGTACTTC. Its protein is CASSLPGSETQYF.

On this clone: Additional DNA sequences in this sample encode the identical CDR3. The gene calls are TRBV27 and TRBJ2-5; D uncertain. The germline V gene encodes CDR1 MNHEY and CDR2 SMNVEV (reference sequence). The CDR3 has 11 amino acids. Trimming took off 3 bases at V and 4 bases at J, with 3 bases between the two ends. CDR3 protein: CASSFRETQYF. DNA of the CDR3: TGTGCCAGCAGTTTCAGAGAGACCCAGTACTTC.

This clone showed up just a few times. CDR3 region: CARSDWAGEQYF. CDR3 bases: TGTGCCAGGTCGGATTGGGCGGGCGAGCAGTACTTC. The gene calls are TRBV7-2 and TRBJ2-7; D might be TRBD2 (5 bases). Germline lookup yields CDR1 SGHTA and CDR2 FQGNSA. Trimming left V 9 bases short and J 6 bases short, with 15 bases between. The CDR3 runs to 12 residues.

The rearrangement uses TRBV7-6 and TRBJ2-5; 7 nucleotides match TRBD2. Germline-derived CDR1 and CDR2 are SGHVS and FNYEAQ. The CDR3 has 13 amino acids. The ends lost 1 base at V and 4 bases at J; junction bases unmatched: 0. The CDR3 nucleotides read TGTGCCAGCAGCTTAGGGACTAGAGAGACCCAGTACTTC. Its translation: CASSLGTRETQYF.

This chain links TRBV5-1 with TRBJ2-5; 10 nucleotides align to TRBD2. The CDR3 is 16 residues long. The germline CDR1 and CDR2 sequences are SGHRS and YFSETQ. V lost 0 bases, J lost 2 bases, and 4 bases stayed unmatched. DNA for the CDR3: TGCGCCAGCAGCTTGGGAGCGGGGGGGCGGCAAGAGACCCAGTACTTC. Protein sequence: CASSLGAGGRQETQYF.

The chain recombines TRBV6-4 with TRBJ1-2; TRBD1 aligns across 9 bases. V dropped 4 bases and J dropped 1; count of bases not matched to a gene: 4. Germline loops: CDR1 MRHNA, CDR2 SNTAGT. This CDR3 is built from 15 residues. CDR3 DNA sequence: TGTGCCAGCAGTGGGTGGACAGGGGATAACTATGGCTACACCTTC. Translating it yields CASSGWTGDNYGYTF.

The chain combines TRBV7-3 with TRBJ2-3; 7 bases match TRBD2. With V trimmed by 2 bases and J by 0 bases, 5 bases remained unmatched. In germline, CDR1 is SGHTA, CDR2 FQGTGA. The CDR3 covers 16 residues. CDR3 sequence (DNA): TGTGCCAGCAGCTTAGTTGGGGGAGGGAGCACAGATACGCAGTATTTT. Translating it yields CASSLVGGGSTDTQYF.

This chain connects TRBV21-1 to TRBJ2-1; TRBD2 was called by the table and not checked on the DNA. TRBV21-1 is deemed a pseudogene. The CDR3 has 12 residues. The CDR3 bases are TGTGCGACGAAAGCACTAGCTAATGAGCAGTTCTTC. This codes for CATKALANEQFF.